This T cell receptor (beta chain) was captured in a study of regulatory T cells in long-lasting Graves disease. Overall study: Those with persistent Graves' disease had received antithyroid drugs for over 5 years with positive TSH receptor antibodies.

This clonotype was seen only a few times. Its antigen is undetermined. Study-wide findings and caveats: A greater number of public clonotypes (roughly 2,800) was shared by persistent patients than by new patients (roughly 880). Gene preferences differed: TRBV28, TRBJ1-2, TRBJ2-5 in persistent cases.

Time point noted: persistent/refractory GD, antithyroid drugs over 5 years with positive TRAb. The TCR library was prepared using RNA isolated from PBMCs. Germline V gene sequence: CDR1 ENHRY, CDR2 SYGVKD. Losses at the gene ends were 6 bases for V and 2 bases for J; bases not matched to a gene: 9. The CDR3 sequence is 16 residues long. HTBI primers from iRepertoire and Arm-PCR of CDR3 regions yielded the TCR beta libraries. TCRdb analysed the multiplex PCR reads with MiXCR anew, one entry per CDR3 protein. The sample contains about 430,000 distinct CDR3 sequences, around 23% of which appear only once.

Source: peripheral blood mononuclear cells (PBMCs), taken when the disease was refractory, from a patient treated with antithyroid drugs. The TCR sequence derives from a female donor with Graves disease. This rearrangement joins TRBV10-3 to TRBJ2-3; 9 bases map to TRBD1. CDR3 DNA: TGTGCCATCAGATCGTCCGGGACAGGGACCACAGATACGCAGTATTTT. Encoded protein: CAIRSSGTGTTDTQYF.